The subject of this entry is one T cell receptor (beta chain). Its target is unknown. V was trimmed by 10 bases and J by 2 bases, leaving 10 bases between them. CDR1 is MNHEY, CDR2 SVGAGI, per germline. This CDR3 has 12 amino acids. This record comes from a study of beta chain features in type 1 diabetes. Study results and limitations: Type 1 diabetes patients had VDJ junctions that carried fewer insertions and more deletions.

Expressed TCRB transcripts were sequenced, since all the RNA that had been isolated was reverse transcribed. Using immunoSEQ multiplex PCR, the repertoire was profiled, and TCRdb retains in-frame clones only, with some absent. The table has 250,000 to 300,000 clones, under 8.5% seen once. Sort purity for all populations was recorded as exceeding 98%. V and J are TRBV6-5 and TRBJ2-3; D is perhaps TRBD1 or TRBD2 (5 bases each). Sequences were obtained from central memory CD4+ T cells from blood. This receptor was obtained from a woman between 18 and 30 years old in good health. CDR3 sequence: CATGTDTDTQYF. CDR3 nucleotides: TGTGCCACCGGGACCGACACAGATACGCAGTATTTT.